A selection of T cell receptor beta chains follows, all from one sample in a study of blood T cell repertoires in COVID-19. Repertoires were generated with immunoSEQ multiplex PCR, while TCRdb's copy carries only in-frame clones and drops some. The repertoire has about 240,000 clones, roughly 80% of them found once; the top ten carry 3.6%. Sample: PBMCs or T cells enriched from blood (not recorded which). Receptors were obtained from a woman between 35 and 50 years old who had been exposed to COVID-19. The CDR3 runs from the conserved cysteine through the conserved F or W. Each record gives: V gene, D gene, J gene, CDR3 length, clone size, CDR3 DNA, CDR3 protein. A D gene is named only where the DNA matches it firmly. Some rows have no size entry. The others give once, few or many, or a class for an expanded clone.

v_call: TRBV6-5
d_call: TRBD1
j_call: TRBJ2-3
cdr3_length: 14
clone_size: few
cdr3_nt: TGTGCCAGCAGTTGGGGACAGGGAACAGATACGCAGTATTTT
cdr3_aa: CASSWGQGTDTQYF

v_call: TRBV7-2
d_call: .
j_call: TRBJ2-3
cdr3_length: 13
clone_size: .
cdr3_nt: TGTGCCAGCAGCTTAGGTTCTGCAGATACGCAGTATTTT
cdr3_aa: CASSLGSADTQYF

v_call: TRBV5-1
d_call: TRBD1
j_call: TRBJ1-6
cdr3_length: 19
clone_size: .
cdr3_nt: TGCGCCAGCAGCCCAGAGGCATGGGGAGGACAGGGGCAACGATCACCCCTCCACTTT
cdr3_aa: CASSPEAWGGQGQRSPLHF

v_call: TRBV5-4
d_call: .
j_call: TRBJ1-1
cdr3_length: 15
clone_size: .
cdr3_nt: TGTGCCAGCAGCGTGGGGGCCAGGGAGAACACTGAAGCTTTCTTT
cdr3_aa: CASSVGARENTEAFF

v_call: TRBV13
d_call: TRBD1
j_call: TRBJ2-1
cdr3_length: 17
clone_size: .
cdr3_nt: TGTGCCAGCAGCTCCACCTCCGGGACAGGGTCCTACAATGAGCAGTTCTTC
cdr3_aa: CASSSTSGTGSYNEQFF

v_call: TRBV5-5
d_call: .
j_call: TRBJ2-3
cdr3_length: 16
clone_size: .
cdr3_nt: TGTGCCAGCAGCTTGGGGGCAGGGCGTAGCACAGATACGCAGTATTTT
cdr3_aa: CASSLGAGRSTDTQYF

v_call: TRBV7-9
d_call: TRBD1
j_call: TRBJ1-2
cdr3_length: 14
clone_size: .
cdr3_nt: TGTGCCAGCAGCTTAGAGGGACAGGGGTCTGGCTACACCTTC
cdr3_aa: CASSLEGQGSGYTF

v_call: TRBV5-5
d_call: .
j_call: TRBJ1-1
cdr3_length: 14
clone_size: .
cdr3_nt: TGTGCCAGCAGCTTGTATAGGGGAAACACTGAAGCTTTCTTT
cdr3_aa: CASSLYRGNTEAFF

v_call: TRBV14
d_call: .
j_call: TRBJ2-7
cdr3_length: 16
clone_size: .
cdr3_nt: TGTGCCAGCAGCCAAGATAGGACGGGGGAGGATTACGAGCAGTACTTC
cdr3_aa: CASSQDRTGEDYEQYF

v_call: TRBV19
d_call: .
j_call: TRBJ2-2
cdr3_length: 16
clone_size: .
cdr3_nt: TGTGCCAGGAAGATTGGGGCAGGGTTGAGCACCGGGGAGCTGTTTTTT
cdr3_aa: CARKIGAGLSTGELFF

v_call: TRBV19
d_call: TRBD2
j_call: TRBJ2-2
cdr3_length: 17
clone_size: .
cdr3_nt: TGTGCCAGTAGTATAGGGCGAGGGAGGGCGACCACCGGGGAGCTGTTTTTT
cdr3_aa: CASSIGRGRATTGELFF

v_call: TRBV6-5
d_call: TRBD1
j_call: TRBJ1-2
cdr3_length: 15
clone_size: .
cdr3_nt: TGTGCCAGCAGAACTGACAGGGTCAGATTGGGGGGCTACACCTTC
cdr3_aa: CASRTDRVRLGGYTF

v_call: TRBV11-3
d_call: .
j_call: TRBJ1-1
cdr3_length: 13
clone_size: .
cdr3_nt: TGTGCCAGCAGCTGGGGGCTCGACACTGAAGCTTTCTTT
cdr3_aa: CASSWGLDTEAFF

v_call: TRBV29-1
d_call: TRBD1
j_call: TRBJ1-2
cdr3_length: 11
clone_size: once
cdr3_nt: TGCAGCGGGACAGGGGGCTATGGCTACACCTTC
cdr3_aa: CSGTGGYGYTF

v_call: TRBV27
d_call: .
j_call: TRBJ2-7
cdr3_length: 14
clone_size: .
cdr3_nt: TGTGCCAGCAGTTTATCGAAGGGGACCTACGAGCAGTACTTC
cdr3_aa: CASSLSKGTYEQYF

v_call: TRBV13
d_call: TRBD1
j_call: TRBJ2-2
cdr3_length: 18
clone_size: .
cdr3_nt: TGTGCCAGCAGCCCACACCCCGGACAGGGACTGGGCACCGGGGAGCTGTTTTTT
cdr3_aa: CASSPHPGQGLGTGELFF

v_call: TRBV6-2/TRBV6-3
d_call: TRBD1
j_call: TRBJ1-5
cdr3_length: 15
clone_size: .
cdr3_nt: TGTGCCAGCAGCCCGACAGGGACGAGCAATCAGCCCCAGCATTTT
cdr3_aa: CASSPTGTSNQPQHF

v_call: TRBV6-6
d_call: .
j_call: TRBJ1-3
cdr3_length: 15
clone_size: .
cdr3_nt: TGTGCCAGCAGTCCCATCTCCCCGCGCGGAAACACCATATATTTT
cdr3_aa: CASSPISPRGNTIYF

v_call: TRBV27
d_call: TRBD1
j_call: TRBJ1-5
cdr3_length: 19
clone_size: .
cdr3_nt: TGTGCCAGCAGTCTTCGTTGGGACAGGGGGCCCTATAGCAATCAGCCCCAGCATTTT
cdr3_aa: CASSLRWDRGPYSNQPQHF

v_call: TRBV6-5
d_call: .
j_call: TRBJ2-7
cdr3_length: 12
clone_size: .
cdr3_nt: TGTGCCAGCAGTCTCCAGGGAAGCGAGCAGTACTTC
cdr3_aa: CASSLQGSEQYF

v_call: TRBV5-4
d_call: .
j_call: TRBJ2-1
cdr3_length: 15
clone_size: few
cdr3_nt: TGTGCCAGCAGCCCCAAACAGGGTAGTGGAAATGAGCAGTTCTTC
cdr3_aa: CASSPKQGSGNEQFF

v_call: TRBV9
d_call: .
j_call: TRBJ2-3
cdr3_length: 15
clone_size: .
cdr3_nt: TGTGCCAGCAGCGTCGCGGGGACAGACACAGATACGCAGTATTTT
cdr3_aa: CASSVAGTDTDTQYF

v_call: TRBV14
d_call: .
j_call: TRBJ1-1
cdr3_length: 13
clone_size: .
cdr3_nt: TGTGCCAGCAGCCAAGAACTCAACACTGAAGCTTTCTTT
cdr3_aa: CASSQELNTEAFF

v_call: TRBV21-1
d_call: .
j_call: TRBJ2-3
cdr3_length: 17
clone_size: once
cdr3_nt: TGTGCCAGCAGCAAACCGGCGACAATGGGTCGCACAGATACGCAGTATTTT
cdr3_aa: CASSKPATMGRTDTQYF

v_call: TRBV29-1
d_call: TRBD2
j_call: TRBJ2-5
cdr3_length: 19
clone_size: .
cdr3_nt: TGCAGCGTTGAAGATCCTAACCGGGGGGGACTAGCGGTCCAAGAGACCCAGTACTTC
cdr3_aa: CSVEDPNRGGLAVQETQYF

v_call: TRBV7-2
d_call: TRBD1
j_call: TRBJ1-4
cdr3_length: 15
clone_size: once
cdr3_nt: TGTGCCAGCAGCTGGGGAGACAGGGTGGGCGAAAAACTGTTTTTT
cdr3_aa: CASSWGDRVGEKLFF

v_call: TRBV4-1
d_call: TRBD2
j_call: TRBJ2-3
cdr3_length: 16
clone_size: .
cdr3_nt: TGCGCCAGCAGCCGTAGCGGGGGGGTTAGCACAGATACGCAGTATTTT
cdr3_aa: CASSRSGGVSTDTQYF

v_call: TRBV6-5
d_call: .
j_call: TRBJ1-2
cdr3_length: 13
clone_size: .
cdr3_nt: TGTGCCACAAAAGGAGACGCCGGGGGTGGAGTCACCTTC
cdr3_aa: CATKGDAGGGVTF

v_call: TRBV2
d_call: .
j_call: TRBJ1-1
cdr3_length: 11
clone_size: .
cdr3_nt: TGTGCCAGCAGTTATTACACTGAAGCTTTCTTT
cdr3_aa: CASSYYTEAFF

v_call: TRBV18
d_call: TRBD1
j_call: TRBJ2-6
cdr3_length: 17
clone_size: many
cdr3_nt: TGTGCCAGCGGGAACCGGGACAGGGCGGCTGGGGCCAACGTCCTGACTTTC
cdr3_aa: CASGNRDRAAGANVLTF

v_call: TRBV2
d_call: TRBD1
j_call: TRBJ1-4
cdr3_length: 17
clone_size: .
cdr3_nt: TGTGCCAGCAGTGAAGCGCTTTCGGCAGGGGGTGGTGAAAAACTGTTTTTT
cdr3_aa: CASSEALSAGGGEKLFF

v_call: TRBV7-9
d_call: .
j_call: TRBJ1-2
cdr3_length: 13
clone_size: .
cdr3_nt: TGTGCCAGCAGCTTAGCCGGGAGACGTGGCTACACCTTC
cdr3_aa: CASSLAGRRGYTF

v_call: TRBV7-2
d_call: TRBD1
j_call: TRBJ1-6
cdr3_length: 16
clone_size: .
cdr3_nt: TGTGCCAGCAGCCCGAGGTTGGGACAGGGAAATTCACCCCTCCACTTT
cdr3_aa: CASSPRLGQGNSPLHF

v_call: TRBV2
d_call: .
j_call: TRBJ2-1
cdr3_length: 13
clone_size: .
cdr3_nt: TGTGCCAGCCGGGGGAGCAGTTACAATGAGCAGTTCTTC
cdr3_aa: CASRGSSYNEQFF

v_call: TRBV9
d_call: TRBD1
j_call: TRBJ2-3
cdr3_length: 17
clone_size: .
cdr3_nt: TGTGCCAGCAGCGTAAGTCAGGGGGCAGGGGCCAGAGATACGCAGTATTTT
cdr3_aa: CASSVSQGAGARDTQYF

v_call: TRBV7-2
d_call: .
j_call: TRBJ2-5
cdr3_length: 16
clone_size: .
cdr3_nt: TGTGCCAGCAGCTTAGTGGGGGGGCGCAACCAAGAGACCCAGTACTTC
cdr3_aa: CASSLVGGRNQETQYF

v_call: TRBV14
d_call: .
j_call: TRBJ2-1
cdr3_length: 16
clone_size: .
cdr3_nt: TGTGCCAGCAGCCAAGATTTGGGAGAGGTCTACAATGAGCAGTTCTTC
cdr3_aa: CASSQDLGEVYNEQFF

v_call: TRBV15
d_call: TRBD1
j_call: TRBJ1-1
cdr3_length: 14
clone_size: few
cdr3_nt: TGTGCCACCAGCAGAGAGAACAGGGGTACTGAAGCTTTCTTT
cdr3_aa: CATSRENRGTEAFF

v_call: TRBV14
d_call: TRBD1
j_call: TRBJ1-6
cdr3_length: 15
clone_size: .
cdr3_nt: TGTGCCAGCAGCCAGGGACAGGGGGCAAATTCACCCCTCCACTTT
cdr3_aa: CASSQGQGANSPLHF

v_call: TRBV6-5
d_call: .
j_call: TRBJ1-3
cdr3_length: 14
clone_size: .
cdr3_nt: TGTGCCAGCAGTTACTCAAGTCGGGGAAACACCATATATTTT
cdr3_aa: CASSYSSRGNTIYF

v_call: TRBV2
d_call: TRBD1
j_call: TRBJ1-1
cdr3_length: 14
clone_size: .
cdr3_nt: TGTGCCAGCAGTGACAGGGGGCGAGGTTCTGAAGCTTTCTTT
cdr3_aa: CASSDRGRGSEAFF

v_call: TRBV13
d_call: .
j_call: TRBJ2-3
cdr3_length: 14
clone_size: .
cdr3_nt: TGTGCCAGCAGCTTAGATCCTAGCACAGATACGCAGTATTTT
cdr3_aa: CASSLDPSTDTQYF

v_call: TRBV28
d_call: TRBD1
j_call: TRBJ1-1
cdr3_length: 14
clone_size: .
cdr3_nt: TGTGCCAGCAGTCGGGGACAGGGTCACACTGAAGCTTTCTTT
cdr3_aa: CASSRGQGHTEAFF

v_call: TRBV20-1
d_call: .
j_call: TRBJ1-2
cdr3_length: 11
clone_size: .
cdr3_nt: TGCAGTGCTAGGGTGGAGTATGGCTACACCTTC
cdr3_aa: CSARVEYGYTF

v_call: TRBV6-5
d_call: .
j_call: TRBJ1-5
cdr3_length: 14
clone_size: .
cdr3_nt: TGTGCCAGCAACCCCAGTGGAAGGCAGCGCAACCAGCATTTT
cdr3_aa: CASNPSGRQRNQHF

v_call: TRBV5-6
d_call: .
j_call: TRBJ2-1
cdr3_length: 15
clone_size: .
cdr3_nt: TGTGCCAGCAGCTTTGAGACGGGATCCTACAATGAGCAGTTCTTC
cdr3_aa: CASSFETGSYNEQFF

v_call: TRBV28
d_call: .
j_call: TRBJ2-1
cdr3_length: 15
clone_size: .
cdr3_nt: TGTGCCAGCAGTTCCGTGCGGGGCGCCTACAATGAGCAGTTCTTC
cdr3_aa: CASSSVRGAYNEQFF

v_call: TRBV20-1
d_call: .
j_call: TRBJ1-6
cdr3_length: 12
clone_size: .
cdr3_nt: TGCAGTGCTAGTCTCGGTCAAGGGGCCCTCCACTTT
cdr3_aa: CSASLGQGALHF